This T cell receptor beta chain was captured by sequencing in a study of early T cells in non-severe SARS-CoV-2 infection. Findings of the study overall: The matching step, a VDJdb search, favored anti-spike CD8 responses and missed private and CD4 specificities.

This clonotype was counted at least ten times. Its antigen is currently unknown. The TCR library protocol attached unique molecular identifiers to the individual cDNA molecules. TCRdb reanalysed the 5' RACE reads using MiXCR and keeps one entry per CDR3 protein. Found here are around 86,000 distinct CDR3 sequences, 14% to 15% of them singletons; the top ten hold approximately 0.62%. The material sequenced was whole blood. The TCR sequence derives from an adult who was a healthcare worker with PCR-confirmed SARS-CoV-2 infection or an uninfected control (not recorded which).

The CDR3 spells CASSTNRGYNEQFF. CDR3 in DNA: TGTGCCAGCAGCACGAACAGGGGTTACAATGAGCAGTTCTTC. This chain uses TRBV12-3 or TRBV12-4 with TRBJ2-1, with 7 bases that match TRBD1. The CDR3 is 14 amino acids. The V gene end was trimmed by 6 bases and the J gene end by 4 bases; junction bases not matched to a gene: 6.